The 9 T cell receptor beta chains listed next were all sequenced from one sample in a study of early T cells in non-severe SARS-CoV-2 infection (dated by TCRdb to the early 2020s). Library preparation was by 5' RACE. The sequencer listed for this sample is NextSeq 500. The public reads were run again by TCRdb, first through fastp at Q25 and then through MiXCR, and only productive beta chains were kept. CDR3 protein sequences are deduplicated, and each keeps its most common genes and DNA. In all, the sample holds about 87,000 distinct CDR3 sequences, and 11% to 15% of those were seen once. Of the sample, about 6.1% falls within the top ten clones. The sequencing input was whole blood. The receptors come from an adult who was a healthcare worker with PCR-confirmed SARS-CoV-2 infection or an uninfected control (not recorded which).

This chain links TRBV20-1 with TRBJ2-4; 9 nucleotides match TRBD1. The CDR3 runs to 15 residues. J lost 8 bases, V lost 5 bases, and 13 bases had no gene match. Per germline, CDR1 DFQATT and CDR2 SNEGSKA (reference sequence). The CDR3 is CSASHFGDRAHIQYF. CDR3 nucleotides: TGCAGTGCTTCCCACTTTGGGGACAGGGCCCACATTCAGTACTTC.

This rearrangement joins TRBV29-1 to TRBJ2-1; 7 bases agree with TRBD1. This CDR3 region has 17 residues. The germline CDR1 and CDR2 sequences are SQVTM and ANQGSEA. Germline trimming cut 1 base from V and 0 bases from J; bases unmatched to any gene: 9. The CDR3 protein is CSVEGLRGQASYNEQFF. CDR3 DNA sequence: TGCAGCGTTGAAGGGCTTAGAGGACAGGCCTCCTACAATGAGCAGTTCTTC.

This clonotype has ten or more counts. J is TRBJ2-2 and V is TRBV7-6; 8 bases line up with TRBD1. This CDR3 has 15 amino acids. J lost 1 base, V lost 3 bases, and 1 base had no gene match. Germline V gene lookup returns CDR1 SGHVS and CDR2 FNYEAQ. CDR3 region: CASSFGQGNTGELFF. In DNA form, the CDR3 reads TGTGCCAGCAGCTTCGGACAGGGGAACACCGGGGAGCTGTTTTTT.

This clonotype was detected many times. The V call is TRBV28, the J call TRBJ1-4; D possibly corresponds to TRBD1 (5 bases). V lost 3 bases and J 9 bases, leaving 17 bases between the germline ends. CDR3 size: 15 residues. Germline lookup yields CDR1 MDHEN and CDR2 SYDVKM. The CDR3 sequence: CASSFKQAMEKKLFF. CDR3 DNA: TGTGCCAGCAGTTTTAAACAGGCGATGGAGAAAAAACTGTTTTTT. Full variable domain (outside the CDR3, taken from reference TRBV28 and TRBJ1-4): DVKVTQSSRYLVKRTGEKVFLECVQDMDHENMFWYRQDPGLGLRLIYFSYDVKMKEKGDIPEGYSVSREKKERFSLILESASTNQTSMYLCASSFKQAMEKKLFFGSGTQLSVL.

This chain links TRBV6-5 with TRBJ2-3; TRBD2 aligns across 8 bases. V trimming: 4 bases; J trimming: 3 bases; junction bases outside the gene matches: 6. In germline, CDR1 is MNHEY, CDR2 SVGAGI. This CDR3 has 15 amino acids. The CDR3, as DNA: TGTGCCAGCAGTTTCATAGCGGGGAGTACAGATACGCAGTATTTT. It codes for CASSFIAGSTDTQYF.

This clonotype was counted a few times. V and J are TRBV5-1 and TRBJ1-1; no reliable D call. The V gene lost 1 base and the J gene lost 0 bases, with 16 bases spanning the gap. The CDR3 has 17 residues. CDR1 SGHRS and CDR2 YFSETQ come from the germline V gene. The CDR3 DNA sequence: TGCGCCAGCAGCTTGATGTGGACCCAAAGGATGAACACTGAAGCTTTCTTT. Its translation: CASSLMWTQRMNTEAFF. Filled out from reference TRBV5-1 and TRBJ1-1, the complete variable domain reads KAGVTQTPRYLIKTRGQQVTLSCSPISGHRSVSWYQQTPGQGLQFLFEYFSETQRNKGNFPGRFSGRQFSNSRSEMNVSTLELGDSALYLCASSLMWTQRMNTEAFFGQGTRLTVV.

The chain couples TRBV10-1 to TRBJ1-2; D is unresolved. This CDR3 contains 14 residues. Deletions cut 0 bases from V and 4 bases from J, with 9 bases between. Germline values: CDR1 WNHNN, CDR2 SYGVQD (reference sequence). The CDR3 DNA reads TGCGCCAGCAGTGAGTCTGGGGTCTTCTATGGCTACACCTTC. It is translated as CASSESGVFYGYTF.

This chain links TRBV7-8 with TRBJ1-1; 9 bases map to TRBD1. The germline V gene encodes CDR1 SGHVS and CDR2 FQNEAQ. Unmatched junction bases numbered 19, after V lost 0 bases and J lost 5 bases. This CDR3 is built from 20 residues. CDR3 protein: CASSLALRVPTGGRETEAFF. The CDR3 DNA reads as TGTGCCAGCAGCTTAGCGCTAAGGGTACCAACAGGGGGCAGAGAGACTGAAGCTTTCTTT.

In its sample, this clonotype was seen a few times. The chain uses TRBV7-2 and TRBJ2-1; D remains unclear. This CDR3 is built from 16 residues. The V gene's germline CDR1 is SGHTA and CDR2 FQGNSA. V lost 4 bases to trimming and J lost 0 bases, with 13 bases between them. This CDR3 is CASSSPQESSYNEQFF. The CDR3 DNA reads TGTGCCAGCAGCTCGCCGCAGGAGAGCTCCTACAATGAGCAGTTCTTC.